A single sample gave rise to the 14 T cell receptor beta chains below, sequenced in a study of blood T cells in healthy people across ages. A second roughly 7 to 12 cycle PCR used barcoded and J-beta primers. TCRdb itself ran the 5' RACE reads through MiXCR, one entry per CDR3 protein. The sample includes over 750,000 distinct CDR3 sequences, roughly 25% seen only once; the top ten take 9.4%. The data also belong to a second study, concerning T cells of mothers and their children.

The material sequenced was blood. Receptor source: a boy aged 10-17 years in good health.

The chain is built from TRBV12-3 or TRBV12-4 and TRBJ2-7; TRBD1 might be the D (7 bases). V dropped 6 bases and J dropped 5 bases, with 14 bases sitting between them. The CDR3 extends over 13 amino acids. Here the CDR3 DNA reads TGTGCCAGCAGGCCCGGGGGACAGAACGAGCAGTACTTC. Its translation is CASRPGGQNEQYF.

This clonotype occurred a few times. The chain combines TRBV7-2 with TRBJ1-3; the D is unclear. The CDR3 extends over 17 amino acids. Germline CDR1 reads SGHTA; CDR2 reads FQGNSA. V shed 5 bases and J shed 2 bases, with 19 bases lying between them. In DNA form, the CDR3 reads TGTGCCAGCAGCCCCTCAGGAGGTCAAATGGCTGGAAACACCATATATTTT. As protein: CASSPSGGQMAGNTIYF. Full variable domain (remainder filled in from reference TRBV7-2 and TRBJ1-3): GAGVSQSPSNKVTEKGKDVELRCDPISGHTALYWYRQSLGQGLEFLIYFQGNSAPDKSGLPSDRFSAERTGGSVSTLTIQRTQQEDSAVYLCASSPSGGQMAGNTIYFGEGSWLTVV.

This clonotype was seen a handful of times. J is TRBJ2-5 and V is TRBV29-1; TRBD2 agrees at 16 bases. With the DNA end fitting TRBJ2-7 better, the J assignment may be wrong. The germline V gene has CDR1 SQVTM and CDR2 ANQGSEA. This CDR3 region has 17 residues. The CDR3 region has the DNA TGCAGCATCGCCGGGACTAGCGGGAGGGCCCTTGGCTACGAGCAGTACTTC. Amino acids: CSIAGTSGRALGYEQYF.

A few counts support this clonotype. V usage is TRBV15 and J usage is TRBJ2-1, with 11 bases aligning to TRBD2. The CDR3 contains 18 residues. The germline V gene encodes CDR1 LNHNV and CDR2 YYDKDF (reference sequence). V shed 1 base, J shed 2 bases, and the junction held 7 bases outside the gene matches. The CDR3 DNA is TGTGCCACCAGCAGAGTCTCGGGACTAGCGGTCCCCTACAATGAGCAGTTCTTC. Amino acids: CATSRVSGLAVPYNEQFF.

V is TRBV5-1 and J is TRBJ2-1, with D possibly being TRBD2 (5 bases). Deletions cut 4 bases from V and 0 bases from J, with 17 bases between. Germline CDR1 and CDR2: SGHRS and YFSETQ. This CDR3 region has 17 residues. The CDR3 protein is CASSPRSRDSSYNEQFF. The CDR3 DNA is TGCGCCAGCAGCCCCCGGTCGAGGGATAGCTCCTACAATGAGCAGTTCTTC.

This clonotype has only a few counts. The chain carries TRBV6-5 and TRBJ2-5, with 13 bases fitting TRBD2. The J call is doubtful: the DNA matches TRBJ2-1 better. The CDR3 sequence is 15 residues long. Germline values: CDR1 MNHEY, CDR2 SVGAGI. The CDR3 region has the DNA TGTGCCGGCACCTACAGGACTAGCGGGAGAAATGAGCAGTTCTTC. It translates to CAGTYRTSGRNEQFF.

The gene calls are TRBV4-3 and TRBJ2-3, with 8 bases that match TRBD2. The ends lost 2 bases at V and 4 bases at J; junction bases unmatched: 5. In germline, CDR1 is LGHNA, CDR2 YSLEER. The CDR3 length is 15 residues. CDR3 residues: CASSQTGGLADTQYF. The CDR3 DNA follows: TGCGCCAGCAGCCAAACGGGGGGGCTGGCAGATACGCAGTATTTT.

This chain connects TRBV24-1 to TRBJ2-5; 9 nucleotides align to TRBD1. There are 16 residues in the CDR3. Trimming took 3 bases from V and 5 from J; bases not matched to a gene: 9. CDR1 is KGHDR, CDR2 SFDVKD, per germline. The CDR3 DNA reads as TGTGCCACCAGTGATCTTCGGACAGGGGTGGAGGAGACCCAGTACTTC. It is translated as CATSDLRTGVEETQYF.

There are a few counts of this clonotype. V is TRBV7-8 and J is TRBJ2-3; D may be TRBD1 (5 bases). Trimming removed 1 base at V and 7 bases at J, with 15 bases between. The germline CDR1 and CDR2 sequences are SGHVS and FQNEAQ. The CDR3 runs to 15 residues. CDR3 in DNA: TGTGCCAGCAGCTTAGAGGGCAGGGTGGCGAATACGCAGTATTTT. Its protein is CASSLEGRVANTQYF.

A note on this clonotype: Since no conserved phenylalanine or tryptophan closes the CDR3, a read error is the likely cause. The rearrangement joins TRBV20-1 to TRBJ2-5, with TRBD2 matching over 9 bases. The germline gives CDR1 DFQATT, CDR2 SNEGSKA (reference sequence). The CDR3 runs 13 residues. J lost 4 bases, V lost 5 bases, and 5 bases had no gene match. CDR3 region: CSAGGTSLETQYL. DNA for the CDR3: TGCAGTGCTGGTGGGACTAGCTTAGAGACCCAGTACTTA.

The V and J genes are TRBV12-3 or TRBV12-4 and TRBJ1-4; TRBD1 is a possible D gene (6 bases). V was clipped by 5 bases and J by 8 bases, with 9 bases between them. The CDR3 extends over 12 amino acids. CDR3 sequence (DNA): TGTGCCAGCAGTCCCGGGACAGAAAAACTGTTTTTT. Its protein is CASSPGTEKLFF.

This clonotype was observed a few times. The CDR3 DNA reads as TGTGCCAGCAGCTTCCGGACTAGCCCTCAGCAGTTCTTC. Translation gives CASSFRTSPQQFF. The chain carries TRBV7-9 and TRBJ2-1; 8 bases line up with TRBD2. The germline V gene encodes CDR1 SEHNR and CDR2 FQNEAQ (reference sequence). The V gene end was trimmed by 3 bases and the J gene end by 11 bases; junction bases not matched to a gene: 6. The length of the CDR3 is 13 residues.

The chain combines TRBV3-1 with TRBJ2-7; TRBD1 matches at 9 bases. There are 13 residues in the CDR3. V lost 1 base to trimming and J lost 9 bases; unmatched junction nucleotides: 4. Germline-derived CDR1 and CDR2 are LGHDT and YNNKEL (reference sequence). CDR3 sequence (DNA): TGTGCCAGCAGCCAAGGGACAGGGGTTGGGCAGTACTTC. Protein: CASSQGTGVGQYF.

This chain links TRBV11-3 with TRBJ2-1; 10 positions agree with TRBD1. The CDR3 sequence is 14 residues long. V lost 4 bases, J lost 4 bases, and 1 base stayed unmatched. CDR1 and CDR2 (germline): SGHNT, YENEEA. This CDR3 is CASSSGQGYNEQFF. The CDR3 nucleotides read TGTGCCAGCAGCTCGGGACAGGGGTACAATGAGCAGTTCTTC.